These 30 T cell receptor beta chains originate from one sample sequenced in a study of blood T cell repertoires in COVID-19. Sequencing used immunoSEQ multiplex PCR; TCRdb keeps in-frame clones, though not all of them. The table records about 240,000 clones, approximately 78% of them present only once. The sequencing sample was made of peripheral blood. These receptor sequences come from a woman under 30 with acute or convalescent COVID-19.

The V and J genes are TRBV6-2 or TRBV6-3 and TRBJ2-3; 8 nucleotides line up with TRBD1. Per germline, CDR1 MNHEY and CDR2 SVGEGT. The CDR3 runs 14 residues. V trimming: 6 bases; J trimming: 5 bases; junction bases outside the gene matches: 7. The DNA for the CDR3 is TGTGCCAGCAGCCTAGACAGGGGCGGAGATACGCAGTATTTT. It encodes CASSLDRGGDTQYF.

The gene calls are TRBV11-2 and TRBJ2-3; D possibly corresponds to TRBD2 (6 bases). V was pared by 3 bases and J by 2 bases, with 12 bases between. The CDR3 has 15 residues. From germline, CDR1 is SGHAT and CDR2 FQNNGV. The CDR3 region has the DNA TGTGCCAGCAGCTTCTGGCGGGGAGCCACAGATACGCAGTATTTT. It translates to CASSFWRGATDTQYF.

The chain uses TRBV6-2 or TRBV6-3 and TRBJ1-2; D remains ambiguous. Germline V CDR1 and CDR2: MNHEY, SVGEGT. This CDR3 region has 12 residues. Trimming removed 4 bases from V and 4 bases from J, with 7 bases in between. In DNA form, the CDR3 reads TGTGCCAGCAGTTCCCACAGCTATGGCTACACCTTC. Translating gives CASSSHSYGYTF.

This clone has only one observation. The chain is built from TRBV2 and TRBJ2-2, with a possible D match to TRBD1 (5 bases). Trimming cost V 3 bases and J 5 bases, with 10 bases left between them. The CDR3 has 14 residues. CDR1 is SNHLY, CDR2 FYNNEI, per germline. This chain's CDR3 is CASSEYRITGELFF. The DNA of the CDR3 is TGTGCCAGCAGTGAGTACAGGATTACCGGGGAGCTGTTTTTT.

The genes are TRBV7-2 and TRBJ2-1; D might be TRBD1 (6 bases). Germline assignment: CDR1 SGHTA and CDR2 FQGNSA. CDR3 length: 15 amino acids. The ends were cut back, 7 bases at V and 7 bases at J, with 20 bases in the middle. CDR3 residues: CASIHRDNPWNEQFF. In DNA form, the CDR3 reads TGTGCCAGCATCCACCGGGACAACCCTTGGAATGAGCAGTTCTTC.

V is TRBV30 and J is TRBJ1-6; TRBD1 aligns across 7 bases. Germline V gene sequence: CDR1 GTSNPN, CDR2 SVGIG (reference sequence). There are 13 residues in the CDR3. Trimming took 2 bases from V and 14 from J; bases not matched to a gene: 9. CDR3 protein: CAWSPRQGGTLHF. In nucleotides, the CDR3 is TGTGCCTGGAGTCCCCGACAGGGCGGCACCCTCCACTTT.

The V and J genes are TRBV7-9 and TRBJ1-2; 8 nucleotides line up with TRBD1. The V segment lost 5 bases and the J segment 7 bases; nucleotides outside the gene matches: 6. CDR1 and CDR2 from the germline V gene are SEHNR and FQNEAQ (reference sequence). The CDR3 totals 13 residues. CDR3: CASSADRVGGYTF. The DNA for the CDR3 is TGTGCCAGCAGCGCGGACAGGGTCGGTGGCTACACCTTC. The variable domain in full, with the rest retrieved from reference TRBV7-9 and TRBJ1-2, is DTGVSQNPRHKITKRGQNVTFRCDPISEHNRLYWYRQTLGQGPEFLTYFQNEAQLEKSRLLSDRFSAERPKGSFSTLEIQRTEQGDSAMYLCASSADRVGGYTFGSGTRLTVV.

The chain recombines TRBV29-1 with TRBJ1-2; weak D call: TRBD1 (6 bases). V was pared by 3 bases and J by 4 bases, with 12 bases between. This CDR3 has 13 amino acids. Germline V gene sequence: CDR1 SQVTM, CDR2 ANQGSEA. The CDR3 region is CSVEGGASYGYTF. For the CDR3, the DNA is TGCAGCGTTGAGGGGGGGGCCTCCTATGGCTACACCTTC.

This chain uses TRBV5-1 with TRBJ2-3; D perhaps matches TRBD2 (5 bases). CDR1 and CDR2 (germline): SGHRS, YFSETQ. This CDR3 contains 15 residues. Trimming removed 2 bases from V and 6 bases from J, with 16 bases in between. The CDR3 loop is CASSLPDPAGDTQYF. The CDR3 DNA sequence: TGCGCCAGCAGCTTACCGGACCCCGCGGGCGATACGCAGTATTTT.

This rearrangement joins TRBV27 to TRBJ2-6; D unresolved. Trimming took off 4 bases at V and 0 bases at J, with 19 bases between the two ends. The germline V gene has CDR1 MNHEY and CDR2 SMNVEV (reference sequence). The CDR3 covers 19 residues. The CDR3 sequence is CASSSRLGFVVSGANVLTF. The CDR3 DNA reads as TGTGCCAGCAGTTCCCGACTTGGGTTCGTAGTCTCTGGGGCCAACGTCCTGACTTTC.

The V gene is TRBV23-1, the J gene TRBJ1-2, with TRBD1 identical over 10 bases. TRBV23-1 is assigned to the ORF class and has an uncertain function. The CDR3 is made up of 15 amino acids. V shed 6 bases and J 8 bases; nucleotides not matched to a gene: 12. This CDR3 reads CASSRSGTGVKGYTF. The CDR3 nucleotides are TGCGCCAGCAGCCGATCCGGGACAGGGGTTAAGGGCTACACCTTC.

The CDR3 region has the DNA TGTGCCAGCAGCTTAGCGCTTGTGCAGGGGCTCCCTGGAAACACCATATATTTT. Translation: CASSLALVQGLPGNTIYF. The chain employs TRBV7-9 and TRBJ1-3, with D possibly being TRBD1 (6 bases). The CDR3 contains 18 residues. Germline CDR1 is SEHNR and CDR2 is FQNEAQ (reference sequence). The V gene lost 0 bases and the J gene lost 2 bases, with 17 bases spanning the gap.

As regards this clone: Additional DNA sequences in this sample encode the identical CDR3. The V gene is TRBV5-1, the J gene TRBJ2-3; D is unresolved. Germline V gives CDR1 SGHRS, CDR2 YFSETQ. CDR3 length: 14 residues. With 4 bases removed from V and 0 bases from J, the gap between germline ends came to 9 bases. The CDR3 is CASSPRQSTDTQYF. Written as DNA, the CDR3 is TGCGCCAGCAGCCCGAGGCAGAGCACAGATACGCAGTATTTT.

This clone showed up just once. The chain couples TRBV2 to TRBJ1-3; D remains ambiguous. Germline V CDR1 and CDR2: SNHLY, FYNNEI. The length of the CDR3 is 19 residues. Trimming pared 5 bases from V and 0 bases from J, leaving 23 bases between. The CDR3 nucleotides read TGTGCCAGCAGTCTGTCTCCACTGGCATCGTGGAGCTCTGGAAACACCATATATTTT. Protein product: CASSLSPLASWSSGNTIYF.

The chain uses TRBV29-1 and TRBJ1-1, with D unclear. The CDR3 has 13 residues. V was clipped by 4 bases and J by 3 bases, with 12 bases between them. Germline V lookup: CDR1 SQVTM, CDR2 ANQGSEA. The CDR3 loop is CSVAMVGDTEAFF. The DNA for the CDR3 is TGCAGCGTTGCAATGGTTGGAGACACTGAAGCTTTCTTT.

V is TRBV7-6 and J is TRBJ2-1; a weak D match, TRBD2 (5 bases). This CDR3 spans 15 amino acids. The V end lost 1 base, the J end lost 7 bases, and 14 bases lay between the germline ends. Germline loops: CDR1 SGHVS, CDR2 FNYEAQ. The CDR3 nucleotides are TGTGCCAGCAGCTTAGGTTGGACTCTTGAAAATGAGCAGTTCTTC. Amino acids: CASSLGWTLENEQFF.

This chain links TRBV5-1 with TRBJ1-1; TRBD1 agrees at 7 bases. Per the germline V gene, CDR1 is SGHRS and CDR2 is YFSETQ. V was clipped by 3 bases and J by 4 bases; unmatched bases: 6. This CDR3 region has 14 residues. The CDR3 region is CASSSGTVITEAFF. CDR3 bases: TGCGCCAGCAGCTCTGGGACAGTCATCACTGAAGCTTTCTTT. Looking up the rest from reference TRBV5-1 and TRBJ1-1 gives the full variable domain: KAGVTQTPRYLIKTRGQQVTLSCSPISGHRSVSWYQQTPGQGLQFLFEYFSETQRNKGNFPGRFSGRQFSNSRSEMNVSTLELGDSALYLCASSSGTVITEAFFGQGTRLTVV.

This chain connects TRBV9 to TRBJ2-3, with D tentatively TRBD2 (5 bases). The germline V gene encodes CDR1 SGDLS and CDR2 YYNGEE. The V gene lost 3 bases and the J gene lost 0 bases, with 11 bases spanning the gap. CDR3 size: 15 residues. The CDR3 loop reads CASSATRASTDTQYF. CDR3 bases: TGTGCCAGCAGCGCAACTAGGGCTAGCACAGATACGCAGTATTTT. Full variable domain (remainder filled in from reference TRBV9 and TRBJ2-3): DSGVTQTPKHLITATGQRVTLRCSPRSGDLSVYWYQQSLDQGLQFLIQYYNGEERAKGNILERFSAQQFPDLHSELNLSSLELGDSALYFCASSATRASTDTQYFGPGTRLTVL.

V gene TRBV19 combines with J gene TRBJ2-5; 9 bases line up with TRBD2. V was clipped by 3 bases and J by 4 bases; unmatched bases: 6. The CDR3 extends over 15 amino acids. Germline lookup yields CDR1 LNHDA and CDR2 SQIVND (reference sequence). This chain's CDR3 is CASSIGTSLAETQYF. CDR3 DNA sequence: TGTGCCAGTAGTATTGGGACTAGCCTGGCAGAGACCCAGTACTTC.

The gene calls are TRBV21-1 and TRBJ1-5. TRBV21-1 is described as a pseudogene. This CDR3 contains 19 residues. CDR3 loop: CASSKMEEARVNSNQPQHF. The CDR3 bases are TGTGCCAGCAGCAAAATGGAGGAGGCTCGCGTCAATAGCAATCAGCCCCAGCATTTT.

The chain employs TRBV6-6 and TRBJ2-7, with a tentative D call TRBD2 (6 bases). CDR1 is MNHNY, CDR2 SVGAGI, per germline (reference sequence). The CDR3 length is 14 residues. Trimming stripped 8 bases from V and 3 bases from J, with 17 bases between. This CDR3 is CASGPSGYGYEQYF. CDR3 DNA sequence: TGTGCCAGCGGGCCGAGCGGGTACGGCTACGAGCAGTACTTC.

The V call is TRBV19, the J call TRBJ2-6; D is unresolved. Per germline, CDR1 LNHDA and CDR2 SQIVND (reference sequence). The V gene lost 3 bases and the J gene lost 1 base, with 10 bases spanning the gap. This CDR3 contains 16 residues. The DNA of the CDR3 is TGTGCCAGTAGTATGGGCCAGTGGTCTGGGGCCAACGTCCTGACTTTC. It codes for CASSMGQWSGANVLTF.

This clone was seen only a few times. The rearrangement joins TRBV4-1 to TRBJ2-1, with D possibly being TRBD1 (6 bases). Germline V gene lookup returns CDR1 MGHRA and CDR2 YSYEKL. CDR3 length equals 16 residues. The germline V and J ends were trimmed by 3 bases and 4 bases, with 16 bases remaining between them. The CDR3 nucleotides read TGCGCCAGCAGCCAGGCCACCGGGACACTGTACAATGAGCAGTTCTTC. This translates into CASSQATGTLYNEQFF.

This chain's CDR3 is CASSLVTTGGSSNYGYTF. DNA for the CDR3: TGTGCCAGCAGCTTAGTAACGACAGGGGGTTCGTCCAACTATGGCTACACCTTC. The chain employs TRBV7-9 and TRBJ1-2; 9 nucleotides line up with TRBD1. The V and J ends lost 1 base and 2 bases, in that order; junction bases with no gene match: 11. Germline V gives CDR1 SEHNR, CDR2 FQNEAQ (reference sequence). There are 18 residues in the CDR3.

The chain employs TRBV7-2 and TRBJ1-4; D call uncertain. This CDR3 comprises 15 residues. The germline V gene has CDR1 SGHTA and CDR2 FQGNSA. With 1 base removed from V and 8 bases from J, the gap between germline ends came to 14 bases. CDR3 sequence: CASSLVPGNFEKLFF. The CDR3 DNA sequence: TGTGCCAGCAGCTTAGTCCCCGGGAACTTCGAAAAACTGTTTTTT.

The V and J genes are TRBV7-8 and TRBJ1-1; D gene ambiguous. CDR1 is SGHVS, CDR2 FQNEAQ, per germline. The CDR3 has 13 residues. Trimming took off 1 base at V and 3 bases at J, with 6 bases between the two ends. The CDR3 DNA sequence: TGTGCCAGCAGCTTAGGGAGCCACACTGAAGCTTTCTTT. It translates to CASSLGSHTEAFF.

The V gene is TRBV11-2, the J gene TRBJ1-1; 8 bases match TRBD1. CDR1 is SGHAT and CDR2 is FQNNGV in the germline V gene. V trimming: 4 bases; J trimming: 5 bases; junction bases outside the gene matches: 9. The CDR3 has 15 residues. CDR3: CASSSVTGVGTEAFF. CDR3 sequence (DNA): TGTGCCAGCAGCTCTGTGACAGGGGTGGGTACTGAAGCTTTCTTT.

The chain recombines TRBV6-6 with TRBJ1-6; tentative D call: TRBD1 (6 bases). Germline V gene data show CDR1 as MNHNY and CDR2 as SVGAGI (reference sequence). This CDR3 is 14 amino acids long. With 10 bases removed from V and 4 bases from J, the gap between germline ends came to 14 bases. The CDR3 region has the DNA TGTGCCACCGGAAAAGGGGGATATAATTCACCCCTCCACTTT. It translates to CATGKGGYNSPLHF.

V gene TRBV6-2 or TRBV6-3 combines with J gene TRBJ1-1; D gene unclear. The germline V gene encodes CDR1 MNHEY and CDR2 SVGEGT. The CDR3 sequence is 11 residues long. V shed 2 bases and J shed 11 bases, with 9 bases lying between them. The CDR3 DNA sequence: TGTGCCAGCAGTTACGGACTAGCGGCTTTCTTT. Translated, it gives CASSYGLAAFF.

The genes are TRBV7-2 and TRBJ2-5; D might be TRBD2 (5 bases). Between the trimmed V and J ends, which lost 5 bases and 5 bases, there was a span of 18 bases. The CDR3 runs to 15 residues. Germline lookup yields CDR1 SGHTA and CDR2 FQGNSA. This CDR3 reads CASSRLGLASETQYF. The CDR3 DNA is TGTGCCAGCAGCCGGCTCGGGCTAGCTTCGGAGACCCAGTACTTC.